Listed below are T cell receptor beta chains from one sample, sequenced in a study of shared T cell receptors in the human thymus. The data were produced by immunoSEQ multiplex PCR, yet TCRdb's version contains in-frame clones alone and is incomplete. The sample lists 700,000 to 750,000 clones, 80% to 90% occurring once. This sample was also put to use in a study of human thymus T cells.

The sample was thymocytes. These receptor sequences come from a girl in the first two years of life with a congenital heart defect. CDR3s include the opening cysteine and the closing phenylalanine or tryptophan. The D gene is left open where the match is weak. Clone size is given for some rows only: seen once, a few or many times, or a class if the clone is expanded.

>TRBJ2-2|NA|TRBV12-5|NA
CASGLRAQALTGELFF
TGTGCTAGTGGTTTGAGAGCACAGGCACTCACCGGGGAGCTGTTTTTT
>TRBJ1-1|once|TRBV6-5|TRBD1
CASSYHTGQGGTEAFF
TGTGCCAGCAGTTACCACACCGGACAGGGAGGCACTGAAGCTTTCTTT
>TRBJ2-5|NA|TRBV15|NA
CATSRDLWRPGSAQYF
TGTGCCACCAGCAGAGATTTGTGGCGCCCCGGGTCTGCCCAGTACTTC
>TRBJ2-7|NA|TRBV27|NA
CASSLGTPSYEQYF
TGTGCCAGCAGTTTAGGGACTCCTTCCTACGAGCAGTACTTC
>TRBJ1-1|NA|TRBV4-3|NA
CASSHRLDRGRTEAFF
TGCGCCAGCAGCCACCGTTTGGACAGAGGACGGACTGAAGCTTTCTTT
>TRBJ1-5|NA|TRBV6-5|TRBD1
CASSLDRKNQPQHF
TGTGCCAGCAGCTTGGACAGGAAGAATCAGCCCCAGCATTTT
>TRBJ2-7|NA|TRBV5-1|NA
CASSLRQSPMYEQYF
TGCGCCAGCAGCTTAAGACAGTCACCGATGTACGAGCAGTACTTC
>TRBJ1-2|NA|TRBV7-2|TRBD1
CASRRYGTGGVNYGYTF
TGTGCCAGCAGGCGATACGGGACAGGGGGCGTCAACTATGGCTACACCTTC
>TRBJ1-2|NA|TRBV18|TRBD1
CASSQGAGSGYTF
TGTGCCAGCTCCCAGGGGGCGGGGAGTGGCTACACCTTC
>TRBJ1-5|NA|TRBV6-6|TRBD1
CASKTGYQPQHF
TGTGCCAGCAAGACAGGGTATCAGCCCCAGCATTTT
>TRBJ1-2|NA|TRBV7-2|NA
CASTQRIGGYGYTF
TGTGCCAGCACCCAACGGATCGGGGGTTATGGCTACACCTTC
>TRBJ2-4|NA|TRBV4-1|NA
CASSQVCLAKNIQYF
TGCGCCAGCAGCCAAGTATGTCTAGCCAAAAACATTCAGTACTTC
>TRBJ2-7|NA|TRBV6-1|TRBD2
CASSELAGVTYEQYF
TGTGCCAGCAGTGAACTAGCGGGGGTGACCTACGAGCAGTACTTC
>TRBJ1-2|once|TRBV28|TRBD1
CASSPRTGRILGYTF
TGTGCCAGCAGTCCAAGGACAGGGAGGATCCTCGGCTACACCTTC
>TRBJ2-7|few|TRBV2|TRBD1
CASSDDRGLIGQYF
TGTGCCAGCAGTGATGACAGGGGGCTTATCGGACAGTACTTC
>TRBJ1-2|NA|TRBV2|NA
CASSEGRFYGYTF
TGTGCCAGCAGTGAAGGTCGGTTCTATGGCTACACCTTC
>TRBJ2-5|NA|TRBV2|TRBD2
CASRTPKERGGLRHRETQYF
TGTGCCAGCAGAACACCCAAGGAACGGGGGGGCTTAAGGCACCGGGAGACCCAGTACTTC
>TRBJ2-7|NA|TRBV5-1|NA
CASSLVLSYEQYF
TGCGCCAGCAGCTTGGTTTTGTCTTACGAGCAGTACTTC
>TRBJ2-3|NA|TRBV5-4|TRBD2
CASSIIYRRGDPQVDTQYF
TGTGCCAGCAGCATTATATATCGGCGGGGGGACCCCCAGGTGGATACGCAGTATTTT
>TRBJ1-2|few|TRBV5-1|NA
CASSLNKGQSASCGYTF
TGCGCCAGCAGCTTGAACAAAGGACAATCCGCCTCCTGTGGCTACACCTTC
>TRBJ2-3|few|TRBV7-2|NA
CASSQTVRGTDTQYF
TGTGCCAGCAGCCAGACAGTTAGGGGCACAGATACGCAGTATTTT
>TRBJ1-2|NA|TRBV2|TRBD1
CASSTGGNGYTF
TGTGCCAGCAGTACAGGGGGCAATGGCTACACCTTC
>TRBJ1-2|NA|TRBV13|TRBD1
CASSLEWRDRAYGYTF
TGTGCCAGCAGCTTAGAATGGAGAGACAGGGCCTATGGCTACACCTTC
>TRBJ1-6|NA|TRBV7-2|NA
CASSFPGGSSPLHF
TGTGCCAGCAGCTTTCCTGGGGGGAGTTCACCCCTCCACTTT
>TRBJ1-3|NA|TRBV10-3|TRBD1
CASRGQGEGNTIYF
TGTGCCTCCAGGGGGCAGGGAGAAGGAAACACCATATATTTT
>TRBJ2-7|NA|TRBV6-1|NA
CASTFFLQAYEQYF
TGTGCCAGCACCTTCTTTTTACAGGCCTACGAGCAGTACTTC
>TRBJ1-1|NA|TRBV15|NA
CATSRGGGNTEAFF
TGTGCCACCAGCAGAGGGGGAGGGAACACTGAAGCTTTCTTT
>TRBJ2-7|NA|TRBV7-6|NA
CASSPLAPPGAMYEQYF
TGTGCCAGCAGCCCCTTAGCCCCGCCAGGGGCGATGTACGAGCAGTACTTC
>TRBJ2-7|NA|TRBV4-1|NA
CASSQIKAGVVGGEQYF
TGCGCCAGCAGCCAAATAAAGGCGGGTGTAGTAGGGGGCGAGCAGTACTTC
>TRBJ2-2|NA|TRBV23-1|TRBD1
CASSRWDRETRELFF
TGCGCCAGCAGCCGCTGGGACAGGGAAACCCGGGAGCTGTTTTTT
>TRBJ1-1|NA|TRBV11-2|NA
CASSRVGGEAFF
TGTGCCAGCAGCCGGGTAGGGGGTGAAGCTTTCTTT
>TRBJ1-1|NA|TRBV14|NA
CASSQCPSGMNTEAFF
TGTGCCAGCAGCCAGTGTCCTTCGGGGATGAACACTGAAGCTTTCTTT
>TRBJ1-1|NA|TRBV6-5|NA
CASSFGQPNTEAFF
TGTGCCAGCAGTTTCGGACAGCCGAACACTGAAGCTTTCTTT